A selection of T cell receptor beta chains follows, all from one sample in a study of cytomegalovirus exposure and HLA in healthy donors. The method was immunoSEQ multiplex PCR; TCRdb's version includes in-frame clones alone and lacks a portion of them. Of over 200,000 clones detected, over 75% appear once; the ten largest clones hold 1% to 1.5%. The sequenced sample was PBMCs. The receptors derive from a human donor in good health. CDR3s include the opening cysteine and the closing phenylalanine or tryptophan. Fields, in order: D gene, V gene, clone size, CDR3 length, J gene, CDR3 DNA, CDR3 protein. D genes are given only for firm matches. For some rows the clone size is stated as once, few or many, or as a class when expanded; others skip it.

-	TRBV2	few	14	TRBJ2-7	TGTGCCAGCAGTGAAAATCTCCGAGACTACGAGCAGTACTTC	CASSENLRDYEQYF
TRBD2	TRBV2	-	14	TRBJ2-7	TGTGCCAGCAGACCAATAGCGGGGGCCTACGAGCAGTACTTC	CASRPIAGAYEQYF
TRBD2	TRBV19	-	16	TRBJ2-7	TGTGCCAGTAGTAGAGATGGGCTAGCGGGGCTCTACGAGCAGTACTTC	CASSRDGLAGLYEQYF
-	TRBV10-3	once	13	TRBJ1-1	TGTGCCATCAGTGAGTCGAATTTTCCGGGACTGGATTTT	CAISESNFPGLDF
-	TRBV5-4	-	16	TRBJ2-3	TGTGCCAGCAGCTTTGGTCAAAGCAGTCGGGCAGATACGCAGTATTTT	CASSFGQSSRADTQYF
-	TRBV7-9	once	17	TRBJ1-2	TGTGCCAGCAGCTTTTTGGGGCAGGACGGGGGGGGTTATGGCTACACCTTC	CASSFLGQDGGGYGYTF
-	TRBV19	-	12	TRBJ2-1	TGTGCCAGTTCCACCCTCCAGAATGAGCAGTTCTTC	CASSTLQNEQFF
-	TRBV21-1	-	16	TRBJ2-6	TGTGCCAGCAGCAAATGTGAGGGCTCTGGGGCCAACGTCCTGACTTTC	CASSKCEGSGANVLTF
TRBD2	TRBV19	-	16	TRBJ2-7	TGTGCCAGTAGCAGTGAAGGACTAGCGGGAGTATACGAGCAGTACTTC	CASSSEGLAGVYEQYF
TRBD2	TRBV9	-	15	TRBJ2-3	TGTGCCAGCAGCGTAGTGGCGGGAGGACCAGATACGCAGTATTTT	CASSVVAGGPDTQYF
TRBD1	TRBV18	-	16	TRBJ2-7	TGTGCCAGCTCTCCGAGCGGGGACAGGGCCATCTACGAGCAGTACTTC	CASSPSGDRAIYEQYF
TRBD2	TRBV19	-	15	TRBJ2-7	TGTGCCAGTAGTAAGGAGACTAGCGGAACCTACGAGCAGTACTTC	CASSKETSGTYEQYF
TRBD1	TRBV6-5	few	14	TRBJ1-3	TGTGCCAGCAGTTCACGGACAGGATCGAACACCATATATTTT	CASSSRTGSNTIYF
TRBD1	TRBV7-9	-	16	TRBJ1-5	TGTGCCAGCAGCACACTACAGGACAGGGCGGGTCAGCCCCAGCATTTT	CASSTLQDRAGQPQHF
-	TRBV7-9	-	15	TRBJ1-2	TGTGCCAGCAGCTTAAGTACAGGGCCCTTTTGGGGCTACACCTTC	CASSLSTGPFWGYTF
-	TRBV6-1	-	10	TRBJ2-7	TGTGCCAGTTACTCTTACGAGCAGTACTTC	CASYSYEQYF
TRBD1	TRBV2	-	19	TRBJ2-2	TGTGCCAGCAGCGACACCGGGACAGGGGGCTCGGCGAACACCGGGGAGCTGTTTTTT	CASSDTGTGGSANTGELFF
TRBD2	TRBV9	once	17	TRBJ2-2	TGTGCCAGCAGCGTAGGGTCTAGCGGGAGTTTAAGCGGGGAGCTGTTTTTT	CASSVGSSGSLSGELFF
-	TRBV7-3	-	16	TRBJ1-4	TGTGCCAGCAGTACCCCCTCGTTGAGGGTACGGGAAAAACTGTTTTTT	CASSTPSLRVREKLFF
-	TRBV14	-	17	TRBJ2-1	TGTGCCAGCAGCCCCGTGGAGGGAGTAGCCTCCTACAATGAGCAGTTCTTC	CASSPVEGVASYNEQFF
TRBD1	TRBV28	-	20	TRBJ2-6	TGTGCCAGCAGCCAAATTCCGGGACAGGGGGCAAAAGGCGGGGCCAACGTCCTGACTTTC	CASSQIPGQGAKGGANVLTF
-	TRBV28	-	15	TRBJ2-7	TGTGCCAGCAGTCCCCCGCGGCGGGAAGGCGGCGAGCAGTACTTC	CASSPPRREGGEQYF
TRBD2	TRBV6-5	-	14	TRBJ2-7	TGTGCCAGCAGTTACTCGGGGGGAGGGAGGGAGCAGTACTTC	CASSYSGGGREQYF
TRBD1	TRBV5-1	-	15	TRBJ1-4	TGCGCCAGCAGCCCGAGGACAGGGGAGGTCGAAAAACTGTTTTTT	CASSPRTGEVEKLFF
TRBD2	TRBV9	-	14	TRBJ2-3	TGTGCCAGCAGCGAAAGCGGGAGAGGAGATACGCAGTATTTT	CASSESGRGDTQYF
-	TRBV18	-	16	TRBJ2-2	TGTGCCAGCTCACCAGGGGACACGGGTAAAACCGGGGAGCTGTTTTTT	CASSPGDTGKTGELFF
-	TRBV19	-	15	TRBJ1-4	TGTGCCAGTAAGAGACAACAGGGAACTAATGAAAAACTGTTTTTT	CASKRQQGTNEKLFF
-	TRBV5-1	-	13	TRBJ1-2	TGCGCCAGCACGGAGGGAGCGAACTATGGCTACACCTTC	CASTEGANYGYTF
TRBD1	TRBV2	-	15	TRBJ2-7	TGTGCCAGCAGTGAACCGGGACAGGGGGCATACGAGCAGTACTTC	CASSEPGQGAYEQYF
TRBD2	TRBV9	once	16	TRBJ2-1	TGTGCCAGCAGCGTTGAAGCGGGAGTAGTTAGCAATGAGCAGTTCTTC	CASSVEAGVVSNEQFF
-	TRBV30	-	13	TRBJ2-7	TGTGCCTGGAGCGTAGCCCGCGGATACGAGCAGTACTTC	CAWSVARGYEQYF
-	TRBV19	-	13	TRBJ2-1	TGTGCCAGTAGTATGGGGCAAGTCAATGAGCAGTTCTTC	CASSMGQVNEQFF
TRBD1	TRBV29-1	-	14	TRBJ2-3	TGCAGCGTCCAACTACAGGGGGCCACAGATACGCAGTATTTT	CSVQLQGATDTQYF
TRBD2	TRBV7-6	-	14	TRBJ2-2	TGTGCCAGCAGCTCTAGCGGTAACACCGGGGAGCTGTTTTTT	CASSSSGNTGELFF
-	TRBV4-3	-	17	TRBJ1-5	TGCGCCAGCAGCCATGCCCTCAGTGGGGGGAACAATCAGCCCCAGCATTTT	CASSHALSGGNNQPQHF
TRBD2	TRBV2	-	14	TRBJ2-3	TGTGCCAGCAGCGCTAGCGGCGGCACAGATACGCAGTATTTT	CASSASGGTDTQYF
-	TRBV19	-	14	TRBJ2-7	TGTGCCAGTAGTATGGGACTGGGGGACTACGAGCAGTACTTC	CASSMGLGDYEQYF